A single sample is the source of the 9 T cell receptor beta chains below, sequenced in a study of CD8+ T cells in alopecia areata. Treatment specified: oral pan-JAK inhibitor, 5-10 mg twice daily. Extraction of RNA preceded its reverse transcription into cDNA, which served as the sequencing template. Profiled with immunoSEQ multiplex PCR; TCRdb holds only in-frame clones, not every one. The sample contains approximately 180,000 clones, 58% of which appear only once. The material sequenced was CD4+ T cells sorted from blood, taken around week 55, from a patient treated with tofacitinib. Receptor source: a human donor with alopecia areata.

This clone was found a few times. The chain carries TRBV11-3 and TRBJ2-3, with D possibly matching TRBD1 (6 bases). V was shortened by 8 bases and J by 4 bases, with 13 bases between the two germline ends. The CDR3 runs 13 residues. Per germline, CDR1 SGHNT and CDR2 YENEEA. In nucleotides, the CDR3 is TGTGCCAGCGGGGGCAGCTCGGCAGATACGCAGTATTTT. Its protein is CASGGSSADTQYF.

The chain combines TRBV7-2 with TRBJ1-4; the D is unclear. V was trimmed by 2 bases and J by 8 bases, leaving 12 bases between them. Germline V gene data show CDR1 as SGHTA and CDR2 as FQGNSA. This CDR3 has 14 amino acids. The DNA for the CDR3 is TGTGCCAGCAGCTTAATGTCGGCAGCCGAAAAACTGTTTTTT. Translation: CASSLMSAAEKLFF.

The chain uses TRBV4-1 and TRBJ2-7; a weak D match, TRBD2 (6 bases). This CDR3 region has 15 residues. V lost 1 base and J lost 6, with 16 bases in between. Germline assignment: CDR1 MGHRA and CDR2 YSYEKL. The CDR3 loop reads CASSQVGGTNGEQYF. CDR3 sequence (DNA): TGCGCCAGCAGCCAAGTTGGCGGGACCAACGGCGAGCAGTACTTC.

This clone showed up just a few times. The chain combines TRBV29-1 with TRBJ2-2; D gene uncertain. The ends were cut back, 7 bases at V and 1 base at J, with 7 bases in the middle. The CDR3 extends over 12 amino acids. Germline V gene sequence: CDR1 SQVTM, CDR2 ANQGSEA. The CDR3 DNA reads as TGCAGCGCCTCGTGGAACACCGGGGAGCTGTTTTTT. It translates to CSASWNTGELFF.

The chain has TRBV6-5 and TRBJ1-3, with D maybe TRBD1 (5 bases). Germline assignment: CDR1 MNHEY and CDR2 SVGAGI. V lost 6 bases and J lost 0, with 12 bases in between. This CDR3 is 15 amino acids long. The CDR3 nucleotides are TGTGCCAGCAGCCCAGACAGACGCTCTGGAAACACCATATATTTT. Translated, it gives CASSPDRRSGNTIYF.

A note on this clone: The junction and the germline gene differ at one end; a read error may be behind it. The V call is TRBV19, the J call TRBJ2-3, with D possibly TRBD2 on 5 matching bases. Germline V CDR1 and CDR2: LNHDA, SQIVND (reference sequence). This CDR3 is 12 amino acids long. DNA for the CDR3: TGTGCCAGTAGTGTAGAGCGGAATACGCAGTATTTT. This encodes CASSVERNTQYF.

J is TRBJ2-7 and V is TRBV5-5; maybe TRBD2 (6 bases). V dropped 4 bases and J dropped 3 bases, with 11 bases sitting between them. Germline V CDR1 and CDR2: SGHKS, YYEKEE (reference sequence). This CDR3 is built from 13 residues. The chain's CDR3 is CASSQERVYEQYF. CDR3 in DNA: TGTGCCAGCAGCCAAGAGCGGGTCTACGAGCAGTACTTC.

This clone appeared a few times. This rearrangement joins TRBV29-1 to TRBJ2-7; 8 bases line up with TRBD1. After removal of 7 bases from V and 1 base from J, the junction contained 6 bases not matched to a gene. The CDR3 spans 13 residues. Germline V gives CDR1 SQVTM, CDR2 ANQGSEA. CDR3 loop: CSALDRASYEQYF. In DNA form, the CDR3 reads TGCAGCGCCCTGGACAGGGCTTCCTACGAGCAGTACTTC.

The CDR3 DNA follows: TGCGCCAGCAGCCAAGATGGAAACAGCCAAGAGACCCAGTACTTC. Translation gives CASSQDGNSQETQYF. The chain links TRBV4-1 to TRBJ2-5, with D unresolved. In germline, CDR1 is MGHRA, CDR2 YSYEKL. Trimming cost V 0 bases and J 1 base, with 9 bases left between them. The CDR3 extends over 15 amino acids.